This entry features one T cell receptor (beta chain) sequence. Its antigen is as yet unknown. Time point reported: week 23, last vaccination. Vaccine doses each comprised 300 ug of mutant IDH1 20-mer peptide, with topical imiquimod. These data are taken from a study of a mutant IDH1 vaccine in newly diagnosed glioma. Sequencing used immunoSEQ multiplex PCR; TCRdb keeps in-frame clones, though not all of them. The sample consists of roughly 38,000 clones, 60% to 85% of them appearing once. The CDR3 has 12 residues. The germline gives CDR1 MNHEY, CDR2 SVGAGI. Trimming removed 7 bases at V and 7 bases at J, with 13 bases between.

Specimen: PBMCs, collected from a glioma patient whose treatment included an IDH1 peptide vaccine. The sequence was collected from a woman between 40 and 55 years old with glioma. Some clones in this sample may be carry-over from other donors' samples. V gene TRBV6-5 combines with J gene TRBJ2-5; D not resolved. The CDR3 loop is CASTPSTGTQYF. CDR3 DNA sequence: TGTGCCAGCACCCCATCAACGGGGACCCAGTACTTC.